The source of this TCR beta chain is a study of blood T cell repertoires in COVID-19. Method: immunoSEQ multiplex PCR; TCRdb's copy keeps in-frame clones and lacks some. The sample consists of 300,000 to 450,000 clones, around 90% of them appearing once. From germline, CDR1 is MGHRA and CDR2 YSYEKL. V was pared by 10 bases and J by 13 bases, with 10 bases of the junction left unmatched. The CDR3 is 12 residues long. Material: peripheral blood. The chain is built from TRBV4-1 and TRBJ2-6, with 7 bases matching TRBD2. This TCR was recovered from a woman aged 25 to 45 with COVID-19, enrolled during active disease. The CDR3 DNA reads TGCGCCACCGGGGGGACTAACCCTGTCCTGACTTTC. Residues: CATGGTNPVLTF.